This passage covers 15 T cell receptor beta chains from one sample sequenced in a study of T cell repertoires in cytomegalovirus infection. Their cognate antigens are unknown. TCRdb ran MiXCR on the reads and lists one entry per CDR3 protein. The table shows about half a million distinct CDR3 sequences, with 30% to 35% occurring only once. This sample comprised cultured PBMCs, obtained from culture after CMV antigen stimulation. These receptors originate from a human donor in good health (CMV status not recorded). Some clones in this sample may be carry-over from other donors' samples.

This clonotype was seen only a few times. This rearrangement joins TRBV3-1 to TRBJ2-1; TRBD2 matches 9 bases. With V trimmed by 3 bases and J by 5 bases, 2 bases remained unmatched. Germline CDR1 is LGHDT and CDR2 is YNNKEL (reference sequence). The CDR3 runs to 14 residues. The CDR3 sequence: CASSQGLADNEQFF. CDR3 nucleotides: TGTGCCAGCAGCCAGGGACTAGCAGACAATGAGCAGTTCTTC.

V gene TRBV4-1 combines with J gene TRBJ2-7, with 7 bases fitting TRBD1. CDR1 and CDR2 from the germline V gene are MGHRA and YSYEKL. V trimming: 0 bases; J trimming: 0 bases; junction bases outside the gene matches: 2. The CDR3 contains 15 residues. CDR3 nucleotide sequence: TGCGCCAGCAGCCAAGAAAGACAGGGCTCCTACGAGCAGTACTTC. Translating it yields CASSQERQGSYEQYF.

The table lists this clonotype with many counts. The J gene is TRBJ2-7, the V gene TRBV7-2, with 16 bases lining up with TRBD2. Trimming cost V 4 bases and J 0 bases; bases outside gene matches: 12. Germline V gene lookup returns CDR1 SGHTA and CDR2 FQGNSA. This CDR3 spans 20 amino acids. CDR3 DNA sequence: TGTGCCAGCAGCTGGCAGAGGCCGGGACTAGCGGGGGGGAGCTCCTACGAGCAGTACTTC. This translates into CASSWQRPGLAGGSSYEQYF. The variable domain in full, with the rest retrieved from reference TRBV7-2 and TRBJ2-7, is GAGVSQSPSNKVTEKGKDVELRCDPISGHTALYWYRQSLGQGLEFLIYFQGNSAPDKSGLPSDRFSAERTGGSVSTLTIQRTQQEDSAVYLCASSWQRPGLAGGSSYEQYFGPGTRLTVT.

The chain uses TRBV6-6 and TRBJ1-4; TRBD1 matches at 9 bases. The CDR3 loop spans 15 amino acids. Per germline, CDR1 MNHNY and CDR2 SVGAGI (reference sequence). Trimming cost V 2 bases and J 7 bases; bases outside gene matches: 5. This CDR3 reads CASSYPGQGGEKLFF. The DNA of the CDR3 is TGTGCCAGCAGTTACCCGGGACAGGGTGGTGAAAAACTGTTTTTT.

The genes are TRBV7-9 and TRBJ2-1; D unresolved. The CDR3 runs to 17 residues. Trimming cost V 8 bases and J 0 bases, with 20 bases left between them. Per germline, CDR1 SEHNR and CDR2 FQNEAQ (reference sequence). CDR3 protein: CASRPHPGASSYNEQFF. For the CDR3, the DNA is TGTGCCAGCCGACCCCACCCCGGAGCGAGCTCCTACAATGAGCAGTTCTTC.

This sequence joins TRBV24-1 and TRBJ2-5, with TRBD2 as a possible D gene (5 bases). V was clipped by 2 bases and J by 4 bases, with 16 bases between them. The germline V gene has CDR1 KGHDR and CDR2 SFDVKD. This CDR3 region has 16 residues. The chain's CDR3 is CATSDSSGELRETQYF. The CDR3 DNA reads TGTGCCACCAGTGATTCCAGCGGAGAGCTACGAGAGACCCAGTACTTC.

Many counts were recorded for this clonotype. V usage is TRBV6-5 and J usage is TRBJ2-7; 8 bases agree with TRBD2. Looked up from germline, CDR1 is MNHEY and CDR2 is SVGAGI. The CDR3 has 16 amino acids. V shed 8 bases and J 3 bases; nucleotides not matched to a gene: 15. As DNA, the CDR3 is TGTGCCAGCGCTGGCCTCGGAGCGGGAGCCATCTACGAGCAGTACTTC. Protein product: CASAGLGAGAIYEQYF.

This clonotype was seen only a few times. The chain uses TRBV14 and TRBJ2-5; 10 nucleotides line up with TRBD1. V lost 3 bases to trimming and J lost 5 bases; unmatched junction nucleotides: 6. The germline gives CDR1 SGHDN, CDR2 FVKESK. The CDR3 consists of 15 residues. CDR3 residues: CASSQVTGGAETQYF. Here the CDR3 DNA reads TGTGCCAGCAGCCAGGTGACAGGGGGCGCCGAGACCCAGTACTTC.

This chain uses TRBV20-1 with TRBJ2-5; 10 nucleotides match TRBD2. V shed 0 bases and J 1 base; nucleotides not matched to a gene: 2. This CDR3 has 15 residues. CDR1 is DFQATT, CDR2 SNEGSKA, per germline (reference sequence). The CDR3: CSARDSGGPQETQYF. CDR3 coding DNA: TGCAGTGCTAGAGATAGCGGGGGGCCCCAAGAGACCCAGTACTTC.

This clonotype occurred once. The DNA of the CDR3 is TGTGCCAGCGGCAATCAGGGGGCGGGTGAGCAGTTCTTC. Translated, it gives CASGNQGAGEQFF. The gene calls are TRBV11-3 and TRBJ2-1, with TRBD1 matching 8 bases. Germline loops: CDR1 SGHNT, CDR2 YENEEA. The CDR3 extends over 13 amino acids. The V and J ends lost 8 bases and 9 bases, in that order; junction bases with no gene match: 9.

CDR3 DNA sequence: TGTGCCACCAGCAGAGCGACGGAGATACAGCCCCAGCATTTT. Translating it yields CATSRATEIQPQHF. The chain couples TRBV15 to TRBJ1-5; D gene ambiguous. Germline V CDR1 and CDR2: LNHNV, YYDKDF (reference sequence). The CDR3 sequence is 14 residues long. With 1 base removed from V and 7 bases from J, the gap between germline ends came to 11 bases.

V is TRBV28 and J is TRBJ1-6; 9 bases match TRBD1. Per germline, CDR1 MDHEN and CDR2 SYDVKM. The ends lost 6 bases at V and 13 bases at J; junction bases unmatched: 10. The CDR3 length is 14 residues. The DNA for the CDR3 is TGTGCCAGCAGCTACCGCGGACAGGGGATGCCCCTCCACTTT. Encoded protein: CASSYRGQGMPLHF.

In its sample, this clonotype was seen a few times. This chain connects TRBV11-1 to TRBJ1-1; tentatively, D is TRBD1 (6 bases). The CDR3 is 16 amino acids. The V gene lost 5 bases and the J gene lost 0 bases, with 16 bases spanning the gap. The germline gives CDR1 SGHAT, CDR2 FQDESV (reference sequence). CDR3 sequence (DNA): TGTGCCAGCAGCCCACGGAAAGGGGGACTGAACACTGAAGCTTTCTTT. It is translated as CASSPRKGGLNTEAFF.

V is TRBV15 and J is TRBJ1-2; D call uncertain. V lost 3 bases and J 8 bases, leaving 25 bases between the germline ends. The V gene's germline CDR1 is LNHNV and CDR2 YYDKDF (reference sequence). The length of the CDR3 is 17 residues. The CDR3 sequence: CATSSYPGDTNLGGYTF. The CDR3 DNA reads TGTGCCACCAGCAGCTACCCGGGAGACACAAACCTTGGGGGCTACACCTTC.

The J gene is TRBJ1-4, the V gene TRBV12-3 or TRBV12-4; D is possibly TRBD1 (6 bases). The length of the CDR3 is 16 residues. Trimming stripped 6 bases from V and 0 bases from J, with 14 bases between. CDR3: CASRRGGGSTNEKLFF. CDR3 DNA sequence: TGTGCCAGCAGGCGAGGGGGGGGATCAACTAATGAAAAACTGTTTTTT.